A single sample is the source of the 26 T cell receptor beta chains below, sequenced in a study of CD8+ T cells in alopecia areata. RNA was extracted and reverse transcribed into cDNA as the sequencing template. The method was immunoSEQ multiplex PCR; TCRdb's version includes in-frame clones alone and lacks a portion of them. Sampling found around 100,000 clones, none seen once. The sequenced sample consisted of lesional skin. The receptor source for this set is a C3H/HeJ mouse with alopecia areata. Strain haplotype at MHC: H2-k.

This clone has a count of ten or more. Germline and genes here are mouse. The read stops 4 residues short of the end of the CDR3; the missing end is completed from the germline J gene. The genes are TRBV13-3 and TRBJ2-1, with TRBD1 as a possible D gene (6 bases). Germline V gene data show CDR1 as NNHDY and CDR2 as SYVADS. The V end lost 1 base, the J end lost 2 bases, and 10 bases lay between the germline ends. The CDR3 covers 15 residues. The CDR3 sequence: CASSDRGTDYAEQFF. CDR3 DNA (partial): TGTGCCAGCAGTGATAGGGGGACGGACTATGCT.

Remarks on this clone: The listed TCRdb protein conflicts with the DNA translation at residue 12, and the protein shown is translated directly from the DNA. The gene names given are mouse names. The CDR3 is cut off 3 residues early in the read; its end comes from the germline J gene. The V call is TRBV13-1, the J call TRBJ1-6, with 7 bases matching TRBD1. TRBJ1-6 is flagged as an ORF with uncertain function. V lost 2 bases to trimming and J lost 6 bases; unmatched junction nucleotides: 5. Germline CDR1 and CDR2: NSHNY and SYGAGN. The CDR3 extends over 15 amino acids. The CDR3 sequence: CASSDTTGVNSPLYF. The sequenced part of the CDR3 DNA is TGTGCCAGCAGTGACACAACAGGGGTTAATTCGCCC.

This clone was seen more than once but under ten times. Mouse gene names and germline throughout. The CDR3 is cut off 4 residues early in the read; its end comes from the germline J gene. This sequence joins TRBV13-2 and TRBJ2-7; perhaps TRBD2 as D (7 bases). This CDR3 has 14 residues. Germline values: CDR1 NNHNN, CDR2 SYGAGS (reference sequence). The CDR3 here is CASGEGWGTYEQYF. The covered CDR3 bases are TGTGCCAGCGGTGAGGGCTGGGGGACATAT.

This clone was seen more than once but under ten times. Mouse names are used for the genes. The CDR3 end is not reached by the read, which stops 4 residues before it; the germline J gene fills it in. The gene calls are TRBV13-3 and TRBJ2-3, with D possibly TRBD1 on 6 matching bases. Looked up from germline, CDR1 is NNHDY and CDR2 is SYVADS. The CDR3 runs to 14 residues. Trimming removed 0 bases from V and 3 bases from J, with 8 bases in between. CDR3 bases read: TGTGCCAGCAGTGATGTCAGGGGCGCAGAA. This encodes CASSDVRGAE. The full-length CDR3 reads as CASSDVRGAETLYF.

As for this clone: Gene names are the mouse ones. The read falls 4 residues short of the CDR3 end, and the missing part is taken from the germline J gene. V is TRBV1 and J is TRBJ2-7, with 7 bases aligning to TRBD1. Per germline, CDR1 NSQYPW and CDR2 LRSPGD (reference sequence). V lost 1 base, J lost 3 bases, and 6 bases stayed unmatched. The CDR3 runs 15 residues. CDR3 DNA (partial): TGCACCTGCAGTGCAGTAGGGGACAGCAACTAT. Protein product: CTCSAVGDSNY. The whole CDR3 protein reads CTCSAVGDSNYEQYF. Combining the CDR3 with reference TRBV1 and TRBJ2-7 gives the whole variable domain VTLLEQNPRWRLVPRGQAVNLRCILKNSQYPWMSWYQQDLQKQLQWLFTLRSPGDKEVKSLPGADYLATRVTDTELRLQVANMSQGRTLYCTCSAVGDSNYEQYFGPGTRLTVL.

This clone has a handful of counts. Mouse germline and gene names are used. The CDR3 end is not reached by the read, which stops 4 residues before it; the germline J gene fills it in. The gene calls are TRBV1 and TRBJ1-2, with D hard to call. Looked up from germline, CDR1 is NSQYPW and CDR2 is LRSPGD (reference sequence). V lost 3 bases and J lost 0, with 11 bases in between. CDR3 length equals 15 residues. CDR3 sequence: CTCSATQKSNSDYTF. The CDR3 bases that were read are TGCACCTGCAGTGCCACTCAAAAATCAAACTCC.

In its sample, this clone was seen many times. The gene symbols are mouse symbols. The read falls 4 residues short of the CDR3 end, and the missing part is taken from the germline J gene. The genes are TRBV13-3 and TRBJ1-1; 9 bases align to TRBD1. The germline V gene encodes CDR1 NNHDY and CDR2 SYVADS. The length of the CDR3 is 15 residues. The V gene end was trimmed by 3 bases and the J gene end by 4 bases; junction bases not matched to a gene: 7. The CDR3 spells CASSAPGQGTTEVFF. CDR3 bases read: TGTGCCAGCAGTGCACCGGGACAGGGAACCACA.

Details on this clone: Germline and genes here are mouse. The read terminates 4 residues before the CDR3 end, so the remaining end is supplied by the germline J gene. This rearrangement joins TRBV13-1 to TRBJ1-1, with D perhaps matching TRBD1 (5 bases). V lost 0 bases, J lost 3 bases, and 9 bases lay in between. The CDR3 loop spans 14 amino acids. The germline V gene encodes CDR1 NSHNY and CDR2 SYGAGN. CDR3 region: CASSDDGGDTEVFF. The part of the CDR3 DNA that was read is TGTGCCAGCAGTGATGATGGGGGGGACACA.

This clone was observed a handful of times. Gene names are mouse gene names. The read terminates 4 residues before the CDR3 end, so the remaining end is supplied by the germline J gene. This rearrangement joins TRBV5 to TRBJ2-3; the match to TRBD2 covers 11 bases. The CDR3 consists of 16 residues. Germline V lookup: CDR1 LGHNA, CDR2 YNLKQL (reference sequence). With V trimmed by 3 bases and J by 0 bases, 2 bases remained unmatched. CDR3 amino acids: CASSHRDWGSAETLYF. CDR3 DNA (partial): TGTGCCAGCAGCCACCGGGACTGGGGGAGTGCAGAA.

This clone was seen only a few times. Gene names and germline match the mouse. The read terminates 4 residues ahead of where the CDR3 ends, so the germline J gene completes it. This sequence joins TRBV13-1 and TRBJ2-5; 13 positions match TRBD2. CDR1 and CDR2 (germline): NSHNY, SYGAGN. This CDR3 contains 15 residues. The CDR3 DNA, read in part, is TGTGCCAGCAGTCCGGACTGGGGGGGCGAGGAC. Translated, it gives CASSPDWGGED. In full, the CDR3 is CASSPDWGGEDTQYF.

This clone showed up just a few times. Mouse gene names apply. Sequencing ends 4 residues short of the CDR3 end; the germline J gene provides the rest. The V gene is TRBV1, the J gene TRBJ2-7; TRBD2 matches at 12 bases. This CDR3 spans 16 amino acids. V trimming: 1 base; J trimming: 1 base; junction bases outside the gene matches: 2. CDR1 and CDR2 from the germline V gene are NSQYPW and LRSPGD (reference sequence). CDR3 DNA (partial): TGCACCTGCAGTGCAGGGGACTGGGGGGATTCCTAT. Its protein is CTCSAGDWGDSY. The entire CDR3 protein is CTCSAGDWGDSYEQYF.

Note on this clone: The gene symbols are mouse symbols. The read falls 4 residues short of the CDR3 end, and the missing part is taken from the germline J gene. The V and J genes are TRBV13-3 and TRBJ2-2; D is perhaps TRBD1 (6 bases). CDR1 and CDR2 from the germline V gene are NNHDY and SYVADS. This CDR3 is built from 14 residues. With 4 bases removed from V and 1 base from J, the gap between germline ends came to 8 bases. The CDR3 protein is CASSKDRNTGQLYF. The CDR3 bases that were read are TGTGCCAGCAGTAAGGACAGAAACACCGGG. Complete variable domain (other parts from reference TRBV13-3 and TRBJ2-2): EAAVTQSPRSKVAVTGGKVTLSCHQTNNHDYMYWYRQDTGHGLRLIHYSYVADSTEKGDIPDGYKASRPSQENFSLILELASLSQTAVYFCASSKDRNTGQLYFGEGSKLTVL.

Details on this clone: The genes are named according to mouse. CDR3 DNA (partial): TGTGCCTGGAAGGGGGGGACTCAAGAC. It translates to CAWKGGTQD. The whole CDR3 sequence is CAWKGGTQDTQYF. The chain employs TRBV31 and TRBJ2-5; tentatively, D is TRBD2 (7 bases). The read ends 4 residues early relative to the CDR3; the germline J gene fills the gap. Germline CDR1 GKSSPN, CDR2 SITVG. The CDR3 consists of 13 residues. V was clipped by 4 bases and J by 3 bases, with 11 bases between them.

On this clone: Any gene name here is a mouse gene name. The CDR3 goes on 4 residues after the read ends, and that part is filled in from the germline J gene. This chain connects TRBV13-1 to TRBJ2-1, with TRBD1 identical over 9 bases. Per germline, CDR1 NSHNY and CDR2 SYGAGN. The CDR3 runs 14 residues. The DNA read from the CDR3 is TGTGCCAGCAGTGCCCGGGACAGGGAGACT. Protein: CASSARDRET. The complete CDR3 protein is CASSARDRETEQFF.

This clone was counted only a few times. Gene names and germline match the mouse. The read falls 4 residues short of the CDR3 end, and the missing part is taken from the germline J gene. The rearrangement links TRBV13-3 to TRBJ2-5, with a possible D match to TRBD2 (6 bases). Trimming took off 4 bases at V and 0 bases at J, with 9 bases between the two ends. The CDR3 is made up of 14 amino acids. CDR1 NNHDY and CDR2 SYVADS come from the germline V gene. CDR3 loop: CASSIGGNQDTQYF. The part of the CDR3 DNA that was read is TGTGCCAGCAGTATTGGGGGAAACCAAGAC.

This clone has a handful of counts. Genes and germline come from the mouse. Partial CDR3 DNA: TGTGCCAGCAGTGCGGGACTGGGGGGGAACCAAGAC. Amino acids: CASSAGLGGNQD. The entire CDR3 reads CASSAGLGGNQDTQYF. V and J are TRBV13-3 and TRBJ2-5; 13 bases match TRBD2. Read data end 4 residues before the CDR3 end; the end is taken from the germline J gene. With 3 bases clipped from V and 0 bases from J, the junction kept 1 base outside the gene matches. Per germline, CDR1 NNHDY and CDR2 SYVADS. The CDR3 length is 16 residues. The whole variable domain, remainder taken from reference TRBV13-3 and TRBJ2-5, is EAAVTQSPRSKVAVTGGKVTLSCHQTNNHDYMYWYRQDTGHGLRLIHYSYVADSTEKGDIPDGYKASRPSQENFSLILELASLSQTAVYFCASSAGLGGNQDTQYFGPGTRLLVL.

About this clone itself: The germline and genes are mouse ones. The read ends 4 residues before the CDR3 terminus; that terminus is restored from the germline J gene. The chain has TRBV19 and TRBJ2-7; TRBD1 is a possible D gene (6 bases). The CDR3 runs 12 residues. The V gene's germline CDR1 is FNHDT and CDR2 SITEND (reference sequence). The sequenced CDR3 bases are TGTGCCAGCAGTCCAGGGGTGGAT. The encoded protein is CASSPGVD. The full CDR3 reads CASSPGVDEQYF.

This clone was observed a few times. Each gene name is a mouse one. The CDR3 end is not reached by the read, which stops 4 residues before it; the germline J gene fills it in. V gene TRBV13-2 combines with J gene TRBJ2-2, with D hard to call. V shed 2 bases and J shed 3 bases, with 2 bases lying between them. CDR1 is NNHNN and CDR2 is SYGAGS in the germline V gene (reference sequence). The CDR3 contains 12 residues. The part of the CDR3 DNA that was read is TGTGCCAGCGGTGACTACACCGGG. This encodes CASGDYTG. The CDR3 reads in full as CASGDYTGQLYF.

This clone was seen only a few times. The genes are named according to mouse. From the germline J gene comes the end of the CDR3, since the read stops 4 residues before it. The V call is TRBV19, the J call TRBJ1-4; perhaps TRBD1 as D (6 bases). The germline V gene has CDR1 FNHDT and CDR2 SITEND (reference sequence). The CDR3 runs to 17 residues. Trimming removed 0 bases at V and 0 bases at J, with 12 bases between. The CDR3 region is CASSIVQGKISNERLFF. Partial CDR3 DNA: TGTGCCAGCAGTATAGTTCAGGGGAAGATTTCCAACGAA. Full variable domain (rest looked up from reference TRBV19 and TRBJ1-4): GGIITQTPKFLIGQEGQKLTLKCQQNFNHDTMYWYRQDSGKGLRLIYYSITENDLQKGDLSEGYDASREKKSSFSLTVTSAQKNEMAVFLCASSIVQGKISNERLFFGHGTKLSVL.

This clone has just a few counts. Gene names are the mouse ones. The sequence runs out 4 residues before the end of the CDR3; the remainder is reconstructed from the germline J gene. The genes are TRBV13-3 and TRBJ1-4; 9 nucleotides align to TRBD1. The J segment lost 3 bases and the V segment lost 2 bases, leaving 5 bases of the junction unmatched. CDR1 is NNHDY and CDR2 is SYVADS in the germline V gene. The CDR3 sequence is 16 residues long. The CDR3 DNA, read in part, is TGTGCCAGCAGTGAGGTCCGGGACAGGGCCAACGAA. It translates to CASSEVRDRANE. The whole CDR3 reads CASSEVRDRANERLFF. Based on the CDR3 plus reference TRBV13-3 and TRBJ1-4, the full variable domain is EAAVTQSPRSKVAVTGGKVTLSCHQTNNHDYMYWYRQDTGHGLRLIHYSYVADSTEKGDIPDGYKASRPSQENFSLILELASLSQTAVYFCASSEVRDRANERLFFGHGTKLSVL.

A note on this clone: These gene names are mouse names. The sequenced fragment ends 4 residues before the CDR3 boundary, so the rest is inferred from the germline J gene. The chain recombines TRBV13-1 with TRBJ2-7, with 8 bases fitting TRBD2. Germline V gene lookup returns CDR1 NSHNY and CDR2 SYGAGN. Losses at the gene ends were 0 bases for V and 2 bases for J; bases not matched to a gene: 1. The CDR3 sequence is 14 residues long. The sequenced part of the CDR3 DNA is TGTGCCAGCAGTGATGGGGGACTGGCCTAT. The encoded protein is CASSDGGLAY. The full-length CDR3 reads as CASSDGGLAYEQYF.

This clone was counted a few times. The protein listed by TCRdb differs at residue 13 from the translated DNA, so the DNA translation is shown. Gene names are mouse gene names. The sequenced fragment ends 3 residues before the CDR3 boundary, so the rest is inferred from the germline J gene. The rearrangement uses TRBV19 and TRBJ1-3, with 8 nucleotides matching TRBD1. V lost 5 bases and J lost 0; bases outside the gene matches: 7. Germline V lookup: CDR1 FNHDT, CDR2 SITEND (reference sequence). This CDR3 is 16 amino acids long. The CDR3 DNA, read in part, is TGTGCCAGCAGCCTAGGGACAGGTCCTTCTGGAAATACG. Its translation: CASSLGTGPSGNT. In full, the CDR3 reads CASSLGTGPSGNTLYF.

This clone was seen a few times. Mouse germline and gene names are used. Incomplete CDR3 DNA: TGTGCCAGCAGTATTAGACTGGGGGGTGTCACCGGG. This sequence encodes CASSIRLGGVTG. The CDR3 reads in full as CASSIRLGGVTGQLYF. The chain joins TRBV19 to TRBJ2-2; 10 bases are shared with TRBD2. The read is 4 residues too short to cover the CDR3 end, so that end is filled in from the germline J gene. The trim removed 2 bases at V and 4 bases at J, leaving 5 bases unmatched. Germline V CDR1 and CDR2: FNHDT, SITEND (reference sequence). This CDR3 is built from 16 residues.

The table lists this clone with a few counts. Gene names are the mouse ones. The CDR3 sequence: CASSPKGLYEQYF. Partial CDR3 DNA: TGTGCCAGCTCCCCGAAGGGACTTTAT. V usage is TRBV13-3 and J usage is TRBJ2-7; the D gene is possibly TRBD2 (6 bases). The read ends 4 residues before the CDR3 terminus; that terminus is restored from the germline J gene. Germline loops: CDR1 NNHDY, CDR2 SYVADS. The CDR3 totals 13 residues.

There are a few counts of this clone. The gene names here belong to mouse. Read data end 4 residues before the CDR3 end; the end is taken from the germline J gene. The V call is TRBV13-3, the J call TRBJ2-5, with unresolved D. The CDR3 is 16 amino acids. Looked up from germline, CDR1 is NNHDY and CDR2 is SYVADS. V lost 0 bases and J 0 bases, leaving 11 bases between the germline ends. CDR3 protein: CASSDVSGINQDTQYF. The sequenced part of the CDR3 DNA is TGTGCCAGCAGTGATGTTTCTGGTATTAACCAAGAC. Full variable domain (rest looked up from reference TRBV13-3 and TRBJ2-5): EAAVTQSPRSKVAVTGGKVTLSCHQTNNHDYMYWYRQDTGHGLRLIHYSYVADSTEKGDIPDGYKASRPSQENFSLILELASLSQTAVYFCASSDVSGINQDTQYFGPGTRLLVL.

This clone was observed many times. Mouse germline and gene names are used. The read is 4 residues too short to cover the CDR3 end, so that end is filled in from the germline J gene. J is TRBJ2-7 and V is TRBV13-3; 8 bases fit TRBD1. Germline assignment: CDR1 NNHDY and CDR2 SYVADS. The CDR3 loop spans 14 amino acids. Partial CDR3 DNA: TGTGCCAGCAGTGATCCCCGACAGGGGAAT. Encoded protein: CASSDPRQGN. The whole CDR3 reads CASSDPRQGNEQYF.